The next 6 T cell receptor beta chains were all read from a single sample in a study of blood T cells in healthy people across ages. Alongside a J-beta primer mix, a sample-barcoded 5' primer served in a second PCR lasting about 7 to 12 cycles. TCRdb re-analysed the 5' RACE reads in MiXCR, keeping a single row per CDR3 protein. The sample contains roughly 1.6 million distinct CDR3 sequences, around 35% of which appear only once. What was sequenced was blood. These receptors all come from a woman in her 30s in good health.

This clonotype came up a few times. In DNA form, the CDR3 reads TGTGCCAGCAGTGACCTTTCGGGTAGCACAGATACGCAGTATTTT. Its translation is CASSDLSGSTDTQYF. The V and J genes are TRBV6-6 and TRBJ2-3; D gene ambiguous. V was trimmed by 5 bases and J by 0 bases, leaving 12 bases between them. Germline CDR1 MNHNY, CDR2 SVGAGI (reference sequence). This CDR3 has 15 residues.

This clonotype was picked up a small number of times. The V and J genes are TRBV2 and TRBJ2-2; the D gene could be TRBD1 or TRBD2 (5 bases each). The germline gives CDR1 SNHLY, CDR2 FYNNEI. The CDR3 length is 15 residues. The germline V and J ends were trimmed by 6 bases and 1 base, with 12 bases remaining between them. CDR3: CASRMGVLNTGELFF. The CDR3 nucleotides are TGTGCCAGCAGGATGGGGGTATTGAACACCGGGGAGCTGTTTTTT.

This clonotype was counted between two and nine times. This chain joins TRBV10-2 and TRBJ2-7; 8 bases agree with TRBD2. The CDR3 has 15 amino acids. Trimming took 3 bases from V and 4 from J; bases not matched to a gene: 8. Germline values: CDR1 WSHSY, CDR2 SAAADI. The CDR3 spells CASSDPSGRWYEQYF. The CDR3 coding sequence is TGCGCCAGCAGTGATCCCAGCGGGAGATGGTACGAGCAGTACTTC.

The J gene is TRBJ1-1, the V gene TRBV6-1; D gene ambiguous. The CDR3 extends over 12 amino acids. Trimming cost V 4 bases and J 6 bases, with 9 bases left between them. Germline lookup yields CDR1 MNHNS and CDR2 SASEGT. CDR3 loop: CASSGEVAEAFF. The CDR3 DNA is TGTGCCAGCAGTGGTGAGGTTGCTGAAGCTTTCTTT.

The gene calls are TRBV20-1 and TRBJ2-1; D is unclear. Trimming shortened V by 6 bases and J by 8 bases, and 8 bases separated the two germline ends. Germline V lookup: CDR1 DFQATT, CDR2 SNEGSKA (reference sequence). The CDR3 is 10 residues long. Here the CDR3 reads CSALYYEQFF. The CDR3 coding sequence is TGCAGTGCCCTTTATTATGAGCAGTTCTTC.

The chain has TRBV6-6 and TRBJ2-3; D is undetermined. The CDR3 is 13 residues long. The germline V and J ends were trimmed by 4 bases and 8 bases, with 13 bases remaining between them. Germline values: CDR1 MNHNY, CDR2 SVGAGI (reference sequence). The CDR3 DNA reads as TGTGCCAGCAGTTCTAATAGCCCGGGTACGCAGTATTTT. It encodes CASSSNSPGTQYF.